Here is one T cell receptor (beta chain) with its context. This clonotype showed up just a few times. There is no known antigen for this receptor. Base qualities are not at hand, and no much larger clone is one base apart. The receptor library was made with multiplex PCR. Sequencing relied on an Illumina HiSeq 4000. CDR3 regions were amplified by Arm-PCR with iRepertoire HTBI primers to construct TCR beta libraries. Gel purification was performed on PCR products prior to sequencing. The original methods were these. Gene usage analysis of CDR3 amino acid clonotypes relied on the approximately 68 TRBV and about 13 TRBJ segments identified across samples. Filtered high-quality paired reads were merged into contigs using COPE and FqMerger. Contigs were aligned with BLAST to IMGT TRBV, TRBD and TRBJ reference genes, and CDR3 was defined per IMGT. Any clonotype with a frequency above 0.1% was classified as a highly expanded clone. Shannon entropy served as the measure of repertoire diversity, while the Gini coefficient captured V-J evenness. A clonotype found in more than one individual was treated as public. Starting from the raw public reads, TCRdb applied fastp trimming at Q25, assembled clones with MiXCR and retained in-frame beta chains. Every CDR3 protein is listed once, alongside the most common genes and DNA of its rows. TCRdb, not the original authors, processed these V and J calls. Present in this sample are about 290,000 distinct CDR3 sequences, around 21% of which were seen just once. The ten largest clones add up to about 56% of the sample.

This sample was taken from a study of regulatory T cells in long-lasting Graves disease (dated by TCRdb to about 2021). Regarding the study in general: Persistent Graves' disease was defined as persistently positive TSH receptor autoantibodies together with antithyroid drug treatment for over 5 years. A total of 35 or so samples were covered by TCR sequencing, comprising around 13 persistent and about 20 newly diagnosed Graves' disease patients. On average, persistent Graves' disease patients in the clinical cohort had been on antithyroid drugs for about 10.3 years. Persistent Graves' disease patients were compared with newly diagnosed Graves' disease patients by peripheral blood TCR sequencing and RNA sequencing. The study was registered as a clinical trial and conducted in China. Here is what the overall study found, with its caveats: Persistent disease showed preferential use of TRBV28, TRBJ1-2 and TRBJ2-5, whereas newly diagnosed disease favored TRBV20-1 and TRBJ2-1. Only the TCR beta chain was sequenced and analyzed. Persistent patients shared more public clonotypes among themselves (roughly 2,700) than newly diagnosed patients did (approximately 870). Because the primary lesion, thyroid tissue, could not be accessed, the study looked at peripheral blood alone. The authors noted that the small sample size was a limitation that may lower accuracy. Compared with newly diagnosed patients, patients with persistent Graves' disease had lower TCR Shannon entropy and fewer highly expanded clones, which suggests clonal expansion.

The time point label here, explained by the study, means: persistent/refractory GD, antithyroid drugs over 5 years with positive TRAb. For both TCR sequencing and RNA sequencing, RNA was extracted from PBMCs in TRIzol. The diagnosis of Graves' disease followed American Thyroid Association guidelines. Patients for the study were recruited at an endocrinology department in Xi'an, China. From each patient, about 8.9 milliliters of peripheral blood was collected into an EDTA anticoagulant tube. Ficoll Paque Plus density gradient separation was used to isolate PBMCs, and no further T cell sorting was done. An Agilent 2100 Bioanalyzer and agarose gel were used to check RNA quality, while a NanoDrop 2000 measured RNA concentration. V and J lose 8 bases and 3 bases, and a span of 11 bases separates them. CDR1 and CDR2 are drawn from the germline V gene: MNHNS, SASEGT. From cysteine to phenylalanine, the CDR3 is 12 amino acids long. Only the CDR3 DNA is retained, 36 bases long and in frame from the first base.

Specimen: peripheral blood mononuclear cells (PBMCs), collected when the disease was refractory, from a patient treated with antithyroid drugs. This TCR derives from a female donor with Graves disease. The sequence links TRBV6-1 to TRBJ2-7; perhaps TRBD2 is the D gene, with 6 bases matching. The nucleotide sequence reads TGTGCCAGCGGCAGGGAGGTCTACGAGCAGTACTTC. Its coded protein is CASGREVYEQYF.